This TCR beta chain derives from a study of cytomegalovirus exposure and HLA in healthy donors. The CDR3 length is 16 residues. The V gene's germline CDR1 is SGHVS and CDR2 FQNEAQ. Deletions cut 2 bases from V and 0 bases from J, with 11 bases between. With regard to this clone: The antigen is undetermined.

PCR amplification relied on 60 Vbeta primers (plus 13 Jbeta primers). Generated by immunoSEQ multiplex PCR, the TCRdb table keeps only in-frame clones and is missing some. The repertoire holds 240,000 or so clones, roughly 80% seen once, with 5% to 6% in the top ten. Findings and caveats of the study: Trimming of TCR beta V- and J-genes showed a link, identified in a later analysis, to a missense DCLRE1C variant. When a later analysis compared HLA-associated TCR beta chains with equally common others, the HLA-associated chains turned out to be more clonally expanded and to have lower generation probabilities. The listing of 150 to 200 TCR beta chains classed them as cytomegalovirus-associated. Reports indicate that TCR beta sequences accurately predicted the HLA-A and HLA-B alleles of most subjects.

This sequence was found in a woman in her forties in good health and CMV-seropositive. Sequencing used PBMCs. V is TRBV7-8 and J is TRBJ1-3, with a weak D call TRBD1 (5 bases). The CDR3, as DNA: TGTGCCAGCAGCTTATGGGGCAGTTACTCTGGAAACACCATATATTTT. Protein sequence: CASSLWGSYSGNTIYF.